Presented here are 10 T cell receptor beta chains from one specimen sequenced in a study of cytomegalovirus exposure and HLA in healthy donors. Primers included in the PCR were 60 Vbeta and 13 Jbeta primers. Repertoires were generated with immunoSEQ multiplex PCR, while TCRdb's copy carries only in-frame clones and drops some. The sample includes about 130,000 clones, around 71% of them seen just once. What was sequenced was PBMCs. These receptors all stem from a woman between 55 and 75 years old in good health and CMV-seropositive.

This clone was observed a few times. The chain couples TRBV5-6 to TRBJ2-3; 7 nucleotides line up with TRBD2. CDR1 is SGHDT, CDR2 YYEEEE, per germline. Trimming cost V 0 bases and J 5 bases; bases outside gene matches: 9. The CDR3 consists of 16 residues. CDR3 coding DNA: TGTGCCAGCAGCTTGGCGAGCGGGGTGGGCAGAGATACGCAGTATTTT. Residues: CASSLASGVGRDTQYF.

The chain carries TRBV7-2 and TRBJ1-1; possible D gene TRBD1, 6 bases. The CDR3 runs 14 residues. Germline V gene lookup returns CDR1 SGHTA and CDR2 FQGNSA. Between the trimmed V and J ends, which lost 5 bases and 4 bases, there was a span of 14 bases. The CDR3: CASSTRTEATEAFF. CDR3 DNA sequence: TGTGCCAGCAGCACCCGGACAGAGGCCACTGAAGCTTTCTTT.

This clone has a single count. V and J are TRBV5-1 and TRBJ2-3; TRBD1 agrees at 8 bases. Germline-derived CDR1 and CDR2 are SGHRS and YFSETQ. V lost 0 bases to trimming and J lost 4 bases; unmatched junction nucleotides: 4. This CDR3 is built from 15 residues. The CDR3 DNA reads as TGCGCCAGCAGCTTGGGGGCAGGGGGCCCAGATACGCAGTATTTT. This translates into CASSLGAGGPDTQYF.

This clone was seen a handful of times. V gene TRBV5-1 combines with J gene TRBJ2-7, with TRBD2 as a possible D gene (6 bases). With 4 bases removed from V and 7 bases from J, the gap between germline ends came to 21 bases. The CDR3 length is 15 residues. Germline V gene sequence: CDR1 SGHRS, CDR2 YFSETQ. CDR3 bases: TGCGCCAGCAGCGCGAAACCGGGACTCCTGGGGGAGCAGTACTTC. It codes for CASSAKPGLLGEQYF.

The chain combines TRBV6-1 with TRBJ2-6; D not certain. The V gene's germline CDR1 is MNHNS and CDR2 SASEGT. Trimming cost V 4 bases and J 2 bases, with 6 bases left between them. This CDR3 contains 14 residues. This chain's CDR3 is CASSGHPGANVLTF. The CDR3 bases are TGTGCCAGCAGTGGACACCCTGGGGCCAACGTCCTGACTTTC.

The V and J genes are TRBV5-6 and TRBJ2-3; TRBD2 agrees at 8 bases. Germline CDR1 reads SGHDT; CDR2 reads YYEEEE. The CDR3 is 15 amino acids. The V gene end was trimmed by 1 base and the J gene end by 6 bases; junction bases not matched to a gene: 7. Written as DNA, the CDR3 is TGTGCCAGCAGCTTGCCTAGCGGGTTCGGGGATACGCAGTATTTT. This translates into CASSLPSGFGDTQYF.

The chain recombines TRBV7-8 with TRBJ2-1; the D gene is possibly TRBD2 (5 bases). With 2 bases removed from V and 5 bases from J, the gap between germline ends came to 10 bases. This CDR3 has 14 residues. Germline V gene lookup returns CDR1 SGHVS and CDR2 FQNEAQ. This CDR3 is CASSLFAADNEQFF. As DNA, the CDR3 is TGTGCCAGCAGCTTATTCGCAGCGGACAATGAGCAGTTCTTC.

The rearrangement joins TRBV19 to TRBJ2-2; D may be TRBD2 (7 bases). V was trimmed by 4 bases and J by 5 bases, leaving 17 bases between them. The CDR3 runs to 16 residues. CDR1 and CDR2 (germline): LNHDA, SQIVND (reference sequence). The CDR3 DNA follows: TGTGCCAGTAGTAGGGGGGGGCGCGGTAGAACCGGGGAGCTGTTTTTT. Amino acid sequence: CASSRGGRGRTGELFF.

This chain connects TRBV15 to TRBJ1-2, with D uncertain. This CDR3 is built from 14 residues. Trimming pared 0 bases from V and 4 bases from J, leaving 9 bases between. Germline CDR1 and CDR2: LNHNV and YYDKDF (reference sequence). Here the CDR3 reads CATSRDMRLYGYTF. The DNA for the CDR3 is TGTGCCACCAGCAGAGATATGCGGCTCTATGGCTACACCTTC.

The chain recombines TRBV6-1 with TRBJ1-1; D not certain. This CDR3 is built from 12 residues. V was cut by 11 bases and J by 4 bases, with 14 bases left in between. Germline CDR1 is MNHNS and CDR2 is SASEGT. In nucleotides, the CDR3 is TGTGCCGGTAGCACTGATATCACTGAAGCTTTCTTT. Protein: CAGSTDITEAFF.